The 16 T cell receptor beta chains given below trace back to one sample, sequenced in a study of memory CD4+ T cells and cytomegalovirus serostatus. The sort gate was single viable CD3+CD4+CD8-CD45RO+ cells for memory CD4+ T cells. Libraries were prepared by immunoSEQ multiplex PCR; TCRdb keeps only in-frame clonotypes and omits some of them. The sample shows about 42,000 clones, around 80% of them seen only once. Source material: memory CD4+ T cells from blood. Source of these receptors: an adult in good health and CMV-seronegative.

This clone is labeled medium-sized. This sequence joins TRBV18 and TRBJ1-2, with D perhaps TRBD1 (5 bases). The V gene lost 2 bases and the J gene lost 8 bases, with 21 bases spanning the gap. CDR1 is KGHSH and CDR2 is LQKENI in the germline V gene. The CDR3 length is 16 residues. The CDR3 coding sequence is TGTGCCAGCTCACCAGAGGAGATCCAGGGTCTGGGGGGCTACACCTTC. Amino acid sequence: CASSPEEIQGLGGYTF.

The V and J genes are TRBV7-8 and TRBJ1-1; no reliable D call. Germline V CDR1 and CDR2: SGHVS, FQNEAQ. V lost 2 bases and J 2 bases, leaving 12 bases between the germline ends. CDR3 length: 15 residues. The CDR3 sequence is CASSLSQVRNTEAFF. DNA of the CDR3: TGTGCCAGCAGCTTATCGCAGGTTAGAAACACTGAAGCTTTCTTT.

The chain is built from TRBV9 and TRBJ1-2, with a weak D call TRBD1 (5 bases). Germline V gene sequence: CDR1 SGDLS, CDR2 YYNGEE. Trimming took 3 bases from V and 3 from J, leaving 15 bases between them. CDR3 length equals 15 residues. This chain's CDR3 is CASSAPGRRDYGYTF. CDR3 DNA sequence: TGTGCCAGCAGCGCCCCAGGGCGACGTGACTATGGCTACACCTTC.

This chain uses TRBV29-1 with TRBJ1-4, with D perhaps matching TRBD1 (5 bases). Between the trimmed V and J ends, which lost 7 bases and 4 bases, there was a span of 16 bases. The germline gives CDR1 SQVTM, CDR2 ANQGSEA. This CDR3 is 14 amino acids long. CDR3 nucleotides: TGCAGCGCCCAGAGGGGCAGCCTTAATGAAAAACTGTTTTTT. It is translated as CSAQRGSLNEKLFF.

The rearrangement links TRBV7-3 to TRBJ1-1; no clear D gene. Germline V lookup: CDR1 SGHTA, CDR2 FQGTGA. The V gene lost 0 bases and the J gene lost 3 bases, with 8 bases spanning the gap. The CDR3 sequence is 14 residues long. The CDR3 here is CASSLTYGDTEAFF. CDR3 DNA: TGTGCCAGCAGCTTAACGTATGGCGACACTGAAGCTTTCTTT. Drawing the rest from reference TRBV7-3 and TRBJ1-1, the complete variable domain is GAGVSQTPSNKVTEKGKYVELRCDPISGHTALYWYRQSLGQGPEFLIYFQGTGAADDSGLPNDRFFAVRPEGSVSTLKIQRTERGDSAVYLCASSLTYGDTEAFFGQGTRLTVV.

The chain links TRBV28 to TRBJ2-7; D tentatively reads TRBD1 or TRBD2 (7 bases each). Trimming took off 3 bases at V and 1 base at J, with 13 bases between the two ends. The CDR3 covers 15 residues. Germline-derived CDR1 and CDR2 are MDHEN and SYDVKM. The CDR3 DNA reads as TGTGCCAGCAGTTTGGGGAGGGGGCAGTCCTACGAGCAGTACTTC. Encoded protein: CASSLGRGQSYEQYF.

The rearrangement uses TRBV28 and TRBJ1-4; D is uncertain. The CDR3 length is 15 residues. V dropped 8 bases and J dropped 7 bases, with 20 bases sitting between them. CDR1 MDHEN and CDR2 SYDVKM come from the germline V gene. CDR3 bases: TGTGCCAGCGGCCCGGTCCGGAGGCGGGGTGAAAAACTGTTTTTT. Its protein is CASGPVRRRGEKLFF.

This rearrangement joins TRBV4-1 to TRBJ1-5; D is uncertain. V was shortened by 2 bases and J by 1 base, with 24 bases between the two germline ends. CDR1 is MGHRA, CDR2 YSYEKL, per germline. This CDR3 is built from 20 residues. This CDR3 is CASSQLQPITDHGSNQPQHF. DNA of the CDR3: TGCGCCAGCAGCCAACTACAACCCATAACAGACCACGGGAGCAATCAGCCCCAGCATTTT.

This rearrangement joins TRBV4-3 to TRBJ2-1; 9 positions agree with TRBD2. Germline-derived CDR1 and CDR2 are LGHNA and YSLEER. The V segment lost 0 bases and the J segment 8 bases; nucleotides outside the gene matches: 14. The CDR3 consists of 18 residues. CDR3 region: CASSQEPIWGGGAYEQFF. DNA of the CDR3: TGCGCCAGCAGCCAAGAGCCCATCTGGGGCGGGGGGGCGTATGAGCAGTTCTTC.

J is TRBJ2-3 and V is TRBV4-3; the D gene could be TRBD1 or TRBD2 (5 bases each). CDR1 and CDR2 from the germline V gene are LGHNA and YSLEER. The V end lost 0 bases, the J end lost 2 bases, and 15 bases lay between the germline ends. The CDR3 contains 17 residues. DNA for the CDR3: TGCGCCAGCAGCCAAGATCGAGGGGCTCCCCCCACAGATACGCAGTATTTT. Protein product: CASSQDRGAPPTDTQYF.

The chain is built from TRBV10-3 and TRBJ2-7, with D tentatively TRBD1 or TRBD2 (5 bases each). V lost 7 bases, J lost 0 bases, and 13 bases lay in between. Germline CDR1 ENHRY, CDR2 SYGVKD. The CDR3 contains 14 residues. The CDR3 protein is CAITRDPNSYEQYF. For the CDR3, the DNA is TGTGCCATCACCCGGGACCCCAACTCCTACGAGCAGTACTTC.

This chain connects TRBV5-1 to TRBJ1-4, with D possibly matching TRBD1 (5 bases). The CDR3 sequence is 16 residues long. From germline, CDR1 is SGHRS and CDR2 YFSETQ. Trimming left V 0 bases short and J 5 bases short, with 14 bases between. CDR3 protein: CASSLDPSGTNEKLFF. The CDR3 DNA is TGCGCCAGCAGCTTGGATCCGTCGGGGACGAATGAAAAACTGTTTTTT.

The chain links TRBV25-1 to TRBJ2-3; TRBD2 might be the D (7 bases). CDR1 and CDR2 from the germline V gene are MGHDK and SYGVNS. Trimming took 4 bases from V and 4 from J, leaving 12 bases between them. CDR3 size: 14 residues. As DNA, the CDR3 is TGTGCCAGCAGTGGCGCGGGGGCCCCAGATACGCAGTATTTT. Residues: CASSGAGAPDTQYF.

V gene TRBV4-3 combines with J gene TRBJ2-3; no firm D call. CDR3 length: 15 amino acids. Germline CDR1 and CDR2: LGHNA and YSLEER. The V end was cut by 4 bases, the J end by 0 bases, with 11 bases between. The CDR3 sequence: CASSPPGSSTDTQYF. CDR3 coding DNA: TGCGCCAGCAGCCCCCCGGGCTCTAGCACAGATACGCAGTATTTT.

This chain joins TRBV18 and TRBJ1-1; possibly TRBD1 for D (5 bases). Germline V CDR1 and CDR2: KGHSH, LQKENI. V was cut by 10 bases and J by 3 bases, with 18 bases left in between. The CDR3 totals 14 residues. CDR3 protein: CATCMGRGDTEAFF. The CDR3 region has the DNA TGTGCCACCTGCATGGGTAGGGGAGACACTGAAGCTTTCTTT.

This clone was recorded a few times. CDR3 DNA sequence: TGTGCCAGCAGCGTAGGGGGGAGCAGGGCCTACGAGCAGTACTTC. This encodes CASSVGGSRAYEQYF. The J gene is TRBJ2-7, the V gene TRBV9; D is possibly TRBD1 or TRBD2 (5 bases each). V was clipped by 0 bases and J by 2 bases, with 12 bases between them. Germline V gives CDR1 SGDLS, CDR2 YYNGEE. The CDR3 contains 15 residues.